This is a list of T cell receptor beta chains from one sample in a study of cytomegalovirus exposure and HLA in healthy donors. The protocol was immunoSEQ multiplex PCR, while the TCRdb copy is restricted to in-frame clones and leaves out a portion. Of 150,000 to 200,000 clones listed, approximately 80% are singletons. Sequencing was performed on PBMCs. The source of these receptors is a boy younger than 18 in good health and CMV-seronegative. The CDR3 runs from the conserved cysteine through the conserved F or W. The D gene is left open where the match is weak. Size is stated for part of the rows, as once, few or many counts, or as a class when the clone is expanded.

>once|TRBV27|TRBJ2-1|NA
CASSSSPRGNEQFF
TGTGCCAGCAGTTCCTCACCTAGGGGTAATGAGCAGTTCTTC
>NA|TRBV2|TRBJ2-1|TRBD2
CASSQSGRALGEQFF
TGTGCCAGCAGTCAAAGCGGGAGGGCACTAGGTGAGCAGTTCTTC
>NA|TRBV23-1|TRBJ2-7|NA
CASSQSGDYEQYF
TGCGCCAGCAGTCAATCGGGAGACTACGAGCAGTACTTC
>NA|TRBV5-1|TRBJ1-1|NA
CASSLGSAATEAFF
TGCGCCAGCAGCTTGGGGTCAGCGGCCACTGAAGCTTTCTTT
>NA|TRBV13|TRBJ1-1|TRBD1
CASSPGTGGSRNTEAFF
TGTGCCAGCAGTCCCGGGACAGGGGGCTCCCGGAACACTGAAGCTTTCTTT
>NA|TRBV11-3|TRBJ2-7|TRBD2
CASSAGGSLASYEQYF
TGTGCCAGCAGCGCGGGGGGGTCGTTGGCCTCCTACGAGCAGTACTTC
>NA|TRBV9|TRBJ2-1|NA
CASSVKTGDRRNEQFF
TGTGCCAGCAGCGTAAAGACAGGCGATCGTCGCAATGAGCAGTTCTTC
>NA|TRBV11-2|TRBJ1-4|NA
CASSLGQGATNEKLFF
TGTGCCAGCAGCTTGGGCCAGGGTGCAACTAATGAAAAACTGTTTTTT
>NA|TRBV27|TRBJ2-3|TRBD2
CASSVTSVYTQYF
TGTGCCAGCAGTGTGACTAGCGTATATACGCAGTATTTT
>NA|TRBV6-1|TRBJ2-7|NA
CASSEGGRRPYEQYF
TGTGCCAGCAGTGAAGGAGGGCGGAGACCCTACGAGCAGTACTTC
>NA|TRBV2|TRBJ1-1|TRBD1
CASTLRAGGNTEAFF
TGTGCCAGCACCCTCCGGGCAGGGGGGAACACTGAAGCTTTCTTT
>NA|TRBV2|TRBJ1-1|NA
CASRRENTEAFF
TGTGCCAGCAGGAGGGAGAACACTGAAGCTTTCTTT
>NA|TRBV5-1|TRBJ2-6|TRBD2
CASSDPGEGATGANVLTF
TGCGCCAGCAGCGACCCGGGGGAGGGTGCGACTGGGGCCAACGTCCTGACTTTC
>once|TRBV19|TRBJ2-5|NA
CASSQVAGIKLQETQYF
TGTGCCAGTAGCCAGGTTGCGGGAATTAAACTGCAAGAGACCCAGTACTTC
>once|TRBV21-1|TRBJ2-2|NA
CASSKGGTPGGDTGELFF
TGTGCCAGCAGCAAAGGTGGGACTCCCGGCGGGGACACCGGGGAGCTGTTTTTT
>NA|TRBV15|TRBJ2-5|NA
CATSRAPGETQYF
TGTGCCACCAGCAGAGCCCCGGGGGAGACCCAGTACTTC
>NA|TRBV7-9|TRBJ1-5|TRBD1
CASSSTGGVLLNQPQHF
TGTGCCAGCAGCTCTACAGGGGGGGTCCTCCTCAATCAGCCCCAGCATTTT
>NA|TRBV11-2|TRBJ1-2|NA
CASSLQGIYGYTF
TGTGCCAGCAGCTTACAGGGGATCTATGGCTACACCTTC
>NA|TRBV30|TRBJ1-4|NA
CAWSVRDPTNEKLFF
TGTGCCTGGAGTGTACGCGATCCAACTAATGAAAAACTGTTTTTT
>NA|TRBV5-1|TRBJ2-5|NA
CASSTGVGRETQYF
TGCGCCAGCAGCACGGGAGTTGGTCGGGAGACCCAGTACTTC
>NA|TRBV10-3|TRBJ1-1|NA
CAISESRQGYFTEAFF
TGTGCCATCAGTGAGTCGCGGCAGGGGTATTTCACTGAAGCTTTCTTT
>NA|TRBV18|TRBJ1-4|TRBD1
CASVITGGEEKLFF
TGTGCCAGCGTAATAACAGGGGGCGAAGAAAAACTGTTTTTT
>NA|TRBV5-1|TRBJ1-6|TRBD1
CASSPGTAINSPLHF
TGCGCCAGCAGCCCGGGGACAGCGATTAATTCACCCCTCCACTTT
>NA|TRBV10-3|TRBJ2-7|NA
CAISDFQGTSYEQYF
TGTGCCATCAGTGATTTCCAGGGGACATCCTACGAGCAGTACTTC
>NA|TRBV7-8|TRBJ2-3|NA
CASSFDRSTDTQYF
TGTGCCAGCAGCTTCGACAGGAGCACAGATACGCAGTATTTT
>NA|TRBV29-1|TRBJ2-4|TRBD2
CSVVVAGLINIQYF
TGCAGCGTTGTCGTAGCGGGATTGATAAACATTCAGTACTTC
>few|TRBV10-3|TRBJ2-7|TRBD2
CAISAASGGSYEQYF
TGTGCCATCAGTGCGGCTAGCGGGGGCTCCTACGAGCAGTACTTC
>NA|TRBV7-2|TRBJ2-7|NA
CASSSGVSYEQYF
TGTGCCAGTAGCTCGGGGGTTTCCTACGAGCAGTACTTC
>once|TRBV28|TRBJ1-5|NA
CASGIQGPNQPQHF
TGTGCCAGCGGGATTCAGGGCCCTAATCAGCCCCAGCATTTT
>NA|TRBV6-6|TRBJ2-1|TRBD1
CASSYPTGQYNEQFF
TGTGCCAGCAGTTACCCTACGGGACAGTACAATGAGCAGTTCTTC
>NA|TRBV2|TRBJ2-1|NA
CASTRGAVSYNEQFF
TGTGCCAGCACCCGGGGGGCAGTTTCCTACAATGAGCAGTTCTTC
>once|TRBV19|TRBJ1-1|TRBD1
CASRLSGQGNTEAFF
TGTGCCAGTAGGCTAAGCGGACAGGGGAACACTGAAGCTTTCTTT
>few|TRBV9|TRBJ2-3|TRBD2
CASSLGLAGGPSPDTQYF
TGTGCCAGCAGCCTCGGACTAGCGGGGGGCCCCTCGCCAGATACGCAGTATTTT
>NA|TRBV11-2|TRBJ2-7|TRBD1
CASSSTGTGNHEQYF
TGTGCCAGCAGCTCCACCGGGACAGGGAACCACGAGCAGTACTTC
>NA|TRBV5-8|TRBJ2-3|NA
CASSLSGFSDTQYF
TGTGCCAGCAGCTTGTCAGGGTTTTCAGATACGCAGTATTTT
>NA|TRBV10-3|TRBJ1-5|NA
CAISDGTIWNQPQHF
TGTGCCATCAGTGATGGGACAATTTGGAATCAGCCCCAGCATTTT
>NA|TRBV12-5|TRBJ2-7|NA
CASGLLNQGAGEQYF
TGTGCTAGTGGTTTGTTGAACCAGGGTGCGGGGGAGCAGTACTTC
>NA|TRBV7-9|TRBJ1-1|NA
CASIGWGESTEAFF
TGTGCCAGCATCGGATGGGGGGAGAGCACTGAAGCTTTCTTT
>NA|TRBV27|TRBJ2-5|TRBD2
CASRQIAGEAQETQYF
TGTGCCAGCAGACAGATAGCGGGGGAAGCACAAGAGACCCAGTACTTC